A selection of T cell receptor beta chains follows, all from one sample in a study of regulatory T cells in long-lasting Graves disease. TCRdb re-analysed the multiplex PCR reads in MiXCR, keeping a single row per CDR3 protein. The table shows approximately 350,000 distinct CDR3 sequences, with roughly 17% occurring only once. The data were also submitted as part of a second study, on T cells in Graves' hyperthyroidism and ophthalmopathy.

Here the sequenced sample was peripheral blood mononuclear cells (PBMCs), taken at new diagnosis, from a patient treated with antithyroid drugs. Receptors originate from a man between 40 and 49 years old with Graves disease. CDR3s leave out the opening cysteine and the closing phenylalanine or tryptophan. The order of the fields is V gene, J gene, CDR3 protein.

V: TRBV12-5
J: TRBJ2-3
CDR3: ASGYGKSTDTQY

V: TRBV5-1
J: TRBJ2-1
CDR3: ASSPTGGDYNEQF

V: TRBV7-8
J: TRBJ1-5
CDR3: ASSPSGFRNQPQH

V: TRBV5-1
J: TRBJ2-1
CDR3: ASSLGQGNGQF

V: TRBV7-8
J: TRBJ1-6
CDR3: ASSHLMAGVYNSPLH

V: TRBV6-2/TRBV6-3
J: TRBJ2-2
CDR3: ASTSWSGELF

V: TRBV2
J: TRBJ1-5
CDR3: ASWGGGGNQPQH

V: TRBV20-1
J: TRBJ2-1
CDR3: SARATAHASSYNEQF

V: TRBV3-1
J: TRBJ2-2
CDR3: ASSQAYSPLTGELF

V: TRBV7-7
J: TRBJ2-5
CDR3: ASSLTGTAQETQY

V: TRBV2
J: TRBJ2-3
CDR3: ASSYGLAGGQGDTQY

V: TRBV6-2/TRBV6-3
J: TRBJ2-7
CDR3: ASSSVPGGAAEQY